What follows are 32 T cell receptor beta chains derived from one specimen sequenced in a study of T cell clonotyping in hematopoietic cell transplantation. The table came from immunoSEQ multiplex PCR; TCRdb's copy has only in-frame clones and leaves some out. The profile shows tens of thousands of clones, 85% of them singletons. As for time point: recipient sample about 28 days before transplant, after cytoreduction. Sequencing used peripheral blood mononuclear cells, obtained before stem cell transplant. The source of these receptors is a man in his sixties with acute myeloid leukemia. Some clones in this sample may be carry-over from other donors' samples.

This chain links TRBV27 with TRBJ2-1; 11 bases are shared with TRBD2. CDR1 and CDR2 from the germline V gene are MNHEY and SMNVEV (reference sequence). The CDR3 totals 17 residues. V gave up 8 bases and J gave up 7 bases; unmatched junction bases: 16. The CDR3 DNA sequence: TGTGCCAGCTCCTTCTCGGCTGGACTAGCGGGTAGGAATGAGCAGTTCTTC. This sequence encodes CASSFSAGLAGRNEQFF.

The rearrangement joins TRBV7-9 to TRBJ2-7, with D tentatively TRBD2 (6 bases). Trimming stripped 6 bases from V and 0 bases from J, with 15 bases between. Germline CDR1 is SEHNR and CDR2 is FQNEAQ (reference sequence). The CDR3 consists of 15 residues. The CDR3, as DNA: TGTGCCAGCAGTAAAAAGGAGGGTCTCTCCTACGAGCAGTACTTC. As protein: CASSKKEGLSYEQYF.

This clone has a handful of counts. The chain combines TRBV5-4 with TRBJ2-5; D gene uncertain. V lost 2 bases to trimming and J lost 4 bases, with 6 bases between them. The CDR3 runs to 12 residues. The V gene's germline CDR1 is SGHNT and CDR2 YYREEE (reference sequence). CDR3 in DNA: TGTGCCAGCAGCTTCTGGGGAGAGACCCAGTACTTC. Amino acids: CASSFWGETQYF.

The V and J genes are TRBV5-6 and TRBJ1-6; D might be TRBD1 (5 bases). From germline, CDR1 is SGHDT and CDR2 YYEEEE. V shed 2 bases and J shed 11 bases, with 17 bases lying between them. This CDR3 comprises 15 residues. The CDR3 coding sequence is TGTGCCAGCAGCTTACCCTTCGACGGGGGAGCACCCCTCCACTTT. Translation gives CASSLPFDGGAPLHF.

This clone was found once. V and J are TRBV30 and TRBJ1-6, with D perhaps matching TRBD1 (6 bases). CDR1 is GTSNPN, CDR2 SVGIG, per germline (reference sequence). The CDR3 consists of 13 residues. The ends were cut back, 3 bases at V and 9 bases at J, with 12 bases in the middle. Written as DNA, the CDR3 is TGTGCCTGGAGCAGCGGGGGGGCTTCACCCCTCCACTTT. This gives the protein CAWSSGGASPLHF. The variable domain in full, completed from reference TRBV30 and TRBJ1-6, reads SQTIHQWPATLVQPVGSPLSLECTVEGTSNPNLYWYRQAAGRGLQLLFYSVGIGQISSEVPQNLSASRPQDRQFILSSKKLLLSDSGFYLCAWSSGGASPLHFGNGTRLTVT.

This chain connects TRBV5-1 to TRBJ1-5; TRBD1 agrees at 8 bases. The CDR3 runs 15 residues. V gave up 4 bases and J gave up 4 bases; unmatched junction bases: 7. Germline values: CDR1 SGHRS, CDR2 YFSETQ. CDR3 region: CASSPGQGENQPQHF. Written as DNA, the CDR3 is TGCGCCAGCAGCCCCGGACAGGGTGAGAATCAGCCCCAGCATTTT.

This clone turned up a few times. This rearrangement joins TRBV28 to TRBJ2-1; no firm D call. The V end lost 6 bases, the J end lost 9 bases, and 15 bases lay between the germline ends. The CDR3 is 13 residues long. Germline lookup yields CDR1 MDHEN and CDR2 SYDVKM. CDR3 nucleotides: TGTGCCAGCAGCCTCACCCCCGGGTTTGAGCAGTTCTTC. Its protein product is CASSLTPGFEQFF.

The chain joins TRBV5-1 to TRBJ1-5, with D maybe TRBD1 (6 bases). V lost 2 bases and J lost 2, with 11 bases in between. Germline V gene lookup returns CDR1 SGHRS and CDR2 YFSETQ. The CDR3 has 15 amino acids. The CDR3 DNA reads as TGCGCCAGCAGCTTAGTTTCAGGGGGCAATCAGCCCCAGCATTTT. Its translation: CASSLVSGGNQPQHF.

This clone occurred a few times. The CDR3 loop is CAWNGYNSPLHF. CDR3 coding DNA: TGTGCCTGGAATGGCTATAATTCACCCCTCCACTTT. The V call is TRBV30, the J call TRBJ1-6; D gene unclear. V gave up 4 bases and J gave up 3 bases, with 4 bases separating them. This CDR3 region has 12 residues. Germline loops: CDR1 GTSNPN, CDR2 SVGIG (reference sequence). Variable domain in full (rest from reference TRBV30 and TRBJ1-6): SQTIHQWPATLVQPVGSPLSLECTVEGTSNPNLYWYRQAAGRGLQLLFYSVGIGQISSEVPQNLSASRPQDRQFILSSKKLLLSDSGFYLCAWNGYNSPLHFGNGTRLTVT.

This clone was observed a single time. The gene calls are TRBV14 and TRBJ2-7, with D hard to call. Trimming took 7 bases from V and 2 from J, leaving 18 bases between them. The CDR3 totals 15 residues. Germline V CDR1 and CDR2: SGHDN, FVKESK. The CDR3 DNA follows: TGTGCCAGCACCCCCCGGCAAGGTCAGGCCTACGAGCAGTACTTC. It yields the protein CASTPRQGQAYEQYF. Drawing the rest from reference TRBV14 and TRBJ2-7, the complete variable domain is EAGVTQFPSHSVIEKGQTVTLRCDPISGHDNLYWYRRVMGKEIKFLLHFVKESKQDESGMPNNRFLAERTGGTYSTLKVQPAELEDSGVYFCASTPRQGQAYEQYFGPGTRLTVT.

The V and J genes are TRBV28 and TRBJ2-5, with 10 bases matching TRBD2. Trimming cost V 5 bases and J 2 bases; bases outside gene matches: 11. The CDR3 sequence is 17 residues long. CDR1 MDHEN and CDR2 SYDVKM come from the germline V gene. The CDR3 region is CASSPARTSGGQETQYF. CDR3 coding DNA: TGTGCCAGCAGTCCTGCAAGGACTAGCGGAGGGCAAGAGACCCAGTACTTC.

The V gene is TRBV6-6, the J gene TRBJ2-5; no clear D gene. The CDR3 consists of 14 residues. The V end was cut by 0 bases, the J end by 1 base, with 6 bases between. Germline values: CDR1 MNHNY, CDR2 SVGAGI (reference sequence). The CDR3 here is CASSYSQVQETQYF. Written as DNA, the CDR3 is TGTGCCAGCAGTTACTCGCAGGTCCAAGAGACCCAGTACTTC.

The chain is built from TRBV7-9 and TRBJ1-5; no firm D call. Germline CDR1 and CDR2: SEHNR and FQNEAQ (reference sequence). The CDR3 runs to 13 residues. Trimming removed 1 base from V and 2 bases from J, with 3 bases in between. CDR3 DNA sequence: TGTGCCAGCAGCTTAGTGGGCAATCAGCCCCAGCATTTT. It specifies CASSLVGNQPQHF.

The chain combines TRBV5-1 with TRBJ1-1; tentatively, D is TRBD1 (5 bases). V lost 0 bases and J 5 bases, leaving 11 bases between the germline ends. CDR1 and CDR2 from the germline V gene are SGHRS and YFSETQ. The CDR3 is made up of 14 amino acids. The CDR3: CASSLGGGETEAFF. The CDR3 DNA is TGCGCCAGCAGCTTGGGCGGGGGTGAAACTGAAGCTTTCTTT.

CDR3 in DNA: TGCGCCAGCAGCTTGGCAGGGGGCGAATTTCAGCCCCAGCATTTT. Translated, it gives CASSLAGGEFQPQHF. The chain uses TRBV5-1 and TRBJ1-5, with 8 bases identical to TRBD1. Germline trimming cut 0 bases from V and 6 bases from J; bases unmatched to any gene: 5. Germline V gives CDR1 SGHRS, CDR2 YFSETQ. This CDR3 is 15 amino acids long. The full variable domain, completed using reference TRBV5-1 and TRBJ1-5, is KAGVTQTPRYLIKTRGQQVTLSCSPISGHRSVSWYQQTPGQGLQFLFEYFSETQRNKGNFPGRFSGRQFSNSRSEMNVSTLELGDSALYLCASSLAGGEFQPQHFGDGTRLSIL.

The gene calls are TRBV4-1 and TRBJ2-5, with 7 bases matching TRBD1. This CDR3 spans 17 amino acids. Germline CDR1 MGHRA, CDR2 YSYEKL. The J segment lost 1 base and the V segment lost 0 bases, leaving 8 bases of the junction unmatched. CDR3 DNA sequence: TGCGCCAGCAGCCAAGATCGCCCAGGGGGTCTCCAAGAGACCCAGTACTTC. This translates into CASSQDRPGGLQETQYF.

The chain couples TRBV7-8 to TRBJ2-3; 9 bases are shared with TRBD2. Germline CDR1 SGHVS, CDR2 FQNEAQ. The junction had 4 bases not matched to a gene; V was cut back by 2 bases and J by 7 bases. The CDR3 is 14 residues long. The CDR3 loop is CASSLRTSVYTQYF. In DNA, the CDR3 is TGTGCCAGCAGCTTAAGGACTAGCGTATATACGCAGTATTTT.

The genes are TRBV5-4 and TRBJ2-7, with D perhaps TRBD1 (6 bases). The CDR3 has 12 residues. Germline V CDR1 and CDR2: SGHNT, YYREEE (reference sequence). V was cut by 4 bases and J by 4 bases, with 9 bases left in between. This CDR3 reads CASSARGYEQYF. CDR3 DNA: TGTGCCAGCAGCGCCAGGGGTTACGAGCAGTACTTC.

The chain combines TRBV7-9 with TRBJ2-3, with a tentative D call TRBD2 (6 bases). This CDR3 comprises 13 residues. The germline V gene encodes CDR1 SEHNR and CDR2 FQNEAQ (reference sequence). Between the trimmed V and J ends, which lost 4 bases and 2 bases, there was a span of 7 bases. The chain's CDR3 is CASSWTNTDTQYF. The CDR3 DNA is TGTGCCAGCAGCTGGACTAACACAGATACGCAGTATTTT.

The chain couples TRBV2 to TRBJ2-2; D tentatively reads TRBD1 or TRBD2 (5 bases each). V dropped 6 bases and J dropped 16 bases, with 24 bases sitting between them. Per germline, CDR1 SNHLY and CDR2 FYNNEI. This CDR3 region has 14 residues. CDR3 sequence (DNA): TGTGCCAGCAGAGCCTGGACTGGGGGTACGAGTCCGTTTTTT. This gives the protein CASRAWTGGTSPFF.

V usage is TRBV2 and J usage is TRBJ1-3; 8 bases align to TRBD1. The ends lost 11 bases at V and 4 bases at J; junction bases unmatched: 7. CDR3 size: 13 residues. Germline V gene data show CDR1 as SNHLY and CDR2 as FYNNEI. This chain's CDR3 is CAGDRGGGNTIYF. DNA for the CDR3: TGTGCCGGAGACAGGGGCGGGGGAAACACCATATATTTT.

The chain uses TRBV9 and TRBJ2-1; TRBD2 might be the D (6 bases). Germline V gene sequence: CDR1 SGDLS, CDR2 YYNGEE. The ends were cut back, 0 bases at V and 4 bases at J, with 11 bases in the middle. The CDR3 is made up of 15 amino acids. The CDR3 nucleotides read TGTGCCAGCAGCGTAGACTCCGGGACTTACAATGAGCAGTTCTTC. It is translated as CASSVDSGTYNEQFF.

This chain connects TRBV27 to TRBJ2-2; D not resolved. The ends were cut back, 2 bases at V and 4 bases at J, with 8 bases in the middle. In germline, CDR1 is MNHEY, CDR2 SMNVEV (reference sequence). The CDR3 has 14 amino acids. CDR3 bases: TGTGCCAGCAGTTTAAGTATGGGCACCGGGGAGCTGTTTTTT. Its translation is CASSLSMGTGELFF.

The chain links TRBV4-3 to TRBJ1-5; weak D call: TRBD1 (5 bases). There are 15 residues in the CDR3. Germline V lookup: CDR1 LGHNA, CDR2 YSLEER. V lost 0 bases, J lost 4 bases, and 10 bases lay in between. The CDR3 region is CASSQDLRGNQPQHF. CDR3 DNA: TGCGCCAGCAGCCAAGACCTTAGGGGTAATCAGCCCCAGCATTTT.

This clone was counted a single time. The chain recombines TRBV10-3 with TRBJ2-5; the D gene is possibly TRBD1 (5 bases). Germline values: CDR1 ENHRY, CDR2 SYGVKD. V was pared by 4 bases and J by 2 bases, with 8 bases between. The CDR3 totals 13 residues. CDR3 amino acids: CAISGQGQETQYF. The CDR3 nucleotides are TGTGCCATCAGTGGTCAGGGTCAAGAGACCCAGTACTTC.

This clone is a singleton in its sample. The V call is TRBV7-3, the J call TRBJ2-7, with D perhaps TRBD1 or TRBD2 (5 bases each). Germline V lookup: CDR1 SGHTA, CDR2 FQGTGA. The CDR3 length is 13 residues. Trimming left V 5 bases short and J 2 bases short, with 10 bases between. The CDR3 spells CASSKGRTYEQYF. The DNA of the CDR3 is TGTGCCAGCAGCAAGGGGAGAACCTACGAGCAGTACTTC.

The rearrangement joins TRBV30 to TRBJ1-1; D is possibly TRBD1 (5 bases). The CDR3 has 14 residues. Per germline, CDR1 GTSNPN and CDR2 SVGIG (reference sequence). The germline V and J ends were trimmed by 3 bases and 1 base, with 12 bases remaining between them. CDR3 bases: TGTGCCTGGAGGATGGGGGTGGGGAACACTGAAGCTTTCTTT. This encodes CAWRMGVGNTEAFF.

The chain employs TRBV5-6 and TRBJ1-2, with D possibly TRBD1 on 5 matching bases. CDR3 length: 18 residues. V was clipped by 6 bases and J by 8 bases, with 32 bases between them. Germline CDR1 and CDR2: SGHDT and YYEEEE. Here the CDR3 reads CASILGSTQLSTGRGYTF. The CDR3 DNA is TGTGCCAGCATTCTCGGGTCAACACAATTATCCACAGGCAGGGGCTACACCTTC.

The chain employs TRBV19 and TRBJ1-1; no clear D. The V and J ends lost 1 base and 0 bases respectively, with 12 bases between them. CDR3 length equals 16 residues. Germline-derived CDR1 and CDR2 are LNHDA and SQIVND (reference sequence). DNA of the CDR3: TGTGCCAGTAGTATAGCCCGATATGCCCTGAACACTGAAGCTTTCTTT. Translating it yields CASSIARYALNTEAFF.

There are a few counts of this clone. The V call is TRBV7-6, the J call TRBJ1-2, with D tentatively TRBD1 (5 bases). Germline V CDR1 and CDR2: SGHVS, FNYEAQ. The ends were cut back, 5 bases at V and 4 bases at J, with 14 bases in the middle. The CDR3 extends over 14 amino acids. CDR3 loop: CASSPAGVSYGYTF. The CDR3 nucleotides read TGTGCCAGCAGCCCCGCGGGGGTGAGCTATGGCTACACCTTC.

CDR3 in DNA: TGTGCCAGCAGTATCGTAGCGGGAGGCATTGAGCAGTTCTTC. The encoded protein is CASSIVAGGIEQFF. The chain links TRBV27 to TRBJ2-1; TRBD2 agrees at 10 bases. The CDR3 spans 14 residues. Germline-derived CDR1 and CDR2 are MNHEY and SMNVEV (reference sequence). The ends lost 5 bases at V and 9 bases at J; junction bases unmatched: 7.

This clone has just one count. The gene calls are TRBV18 and TRBJ2-3, with D maybe TRBD2 (6 bases). The germline CDR1 and CDR2 sequences are KGHSH and LQKENI. This CDR3 contains 13 residues. The V and J ends lost 6 bases and 0 bases respectively, with 7 bases between them. The chain's CDR3 is CASSGGSTDTQYF. The CDR3 DNA reads TGTGCCAGCTCCGGGGGTAGCACAGATACGCAGTATTTT.